These 9 T cell receptor beta chains were all obtained from the same sample, sequenced in a study of tissue T cells after allogeneic stem cell transplantation. Sequenced by immunoSEQ multiplex PCR; TCRdb stores in-frame clones only, minus some. The sample holds thousands of clones, approximately 43% seen once. Time point noted: mouse harvest day 7 after allogeneic transplant. Mouse grafts combined 10^7 T-cell-depleted bone marrow cells with 10^6 splenic CD5+ T cells. The sequenced material came from skin. All receptors derive from a female BALB/c mouse given C57BL/6 T cells with graft-versus-host disease after an allogeneic hematopoietic cell transplant.

With respect to this clone: Mouse gene names and germline throughout. The CDR3 is cut off 1 residue early in the read; its end comes from the germline J gene. The chain links TRBV13-3 to TRBJ1-2; D gene uncertain. Trimming shortened V by 1 base and J by 4 bases, and 5 bases separated the two germline ends. Germline-derived CDR1 and CDR2 are NNHDY and SYVADS. CDR3 length equals 12 residues. CDR3 residues: CASSDRTSDYTF. Partial CDR3 DNA: TGTGCCAGCAGTGATAGGACCTCCGACTACACC.

On this clone itself: Genes here carry mouse names. The read ends 1 residue before the CDR3 terminus; that terminus is restored from the germline J gene. This sequence joins TRBV3 and TRBJ2-3; TRBD2 agrees at 10 bases. This CDR3 contains 15 residues. Germline CDR1 reads SNHLY; CDR2 reads FYNGKV (reference sequence). V gave up 4 bases and J gave up 4 bases; unmatched junction bases: 5. The covered CDR3 bases are TGTGCCAGCAGCTCCGTACTGGGGGGGACAGAAACGCTGTAT. This translates into CASSSVLGGTETLY. The complete CDR3 protein is CASSSVLGGTETLYF. Combining the CDR3 with reference TRBV3 and TRBJ2-3 gives the whole variable domain GPKVLQIPSHQIIDMGQMVTLNCDPVSNHLYFYWYKQILGQQMEFLVNFYNGKVMEKSKLFKDQFSVERPDGSYFTLKIQPTALEDSAVYFCASSSVLGGTETLYFGSGTRLTVL.

This clone is judged large. Any gene name here is a mouse gene name. The CDR3 extends 1 residue past the end of the read, so its final part is completed from the germline J gene. This chain joins TRBV26 and TRBJ1-3, with D possibly being TRBD1 (5 bases). Trimming removed 0 bases from V and 0 bases from J, with 9 bases in between. CDR3 length: 16 amino acids. Germline V CDR1 and CDR2: KGHPV, FQNQEV (reference sequence). CDR3 bases read: TGTGCCAGCAGTCTGTCGCAGGGAGGTTCTGGAAATACGCTCTAT. This sequence encodes CASSLSQGGSGNTLY. The whole CDR3 sequence is CASSLSQGGSGNTLYF.

On this clone itself: Mouse names are used for the genes. From the germline J gene comes the end of the CDR3, since the read stops 1 residue before it. The chain joins TRBV1 to TRBJ1-6, with 12 nucleotides matching TRBD1. TRBJ1-6 is an ORF for which the function is uncertain. With 3 bases clipped from V and 6 bases from J, the junction kept 3 bases outside the gene matches. CDR3 length: 16 residues. CDR1 is NSQYPW and CDR2 is LRSPGD in the germline V gene (reference sequence). The CDR3 loop reads CTCSARDRGLNSPLYF. CDR3 bases read: TGCACCTGCAGTGCCCGGGACAGGGGGCTTAATTCGCCCCTCTAC.

There are a few counts of this clone. Gene names refer to mouse genes. The CDR3 end lies 1 residue beyond the end of the read and is filled in from the germline J gene. V gene TRBV26 combines with J gene TRBJ2-3; the match to TRBD1 covers 9 bases. The CDR3 loop spans 13 amino acids. Per the germline V gene, CDR1 is KGHPV and CDR2 is FQNQEV (reference sequence). V was pared by 7 bases and J by 4 bases, with 3 bases of the junction left unmatched. Partial CDR3 DNA: TGTGCCAGCAAGGGACAGGGAACAGAAACGCTGTAT. It encodes CASKGQGTETLY. The full-length CDR3 reads as CASKGQGTETLYF.

In regard to this clone: Gene names refer to mouse genes. Read sequence stops 1 residue before the CDR3 end, and the germline J gene provides the missing end. The V call is TRBV13-2, the J call TRBJ2-4; 13 nucleotides line up with TRBD2. CDR3 length equals 18 residues. Per germline, CDR1 NNHNN and CDR2 SYGAGS (reference sequence). V trimming: 0 bases; J trimming: 0 bases; junction bases outside the gene matches: 4. The CDR3 bases that were read are TGTGCCAGCGGTGATGCAAGGGACTGGGGGGGTAGTCAAAACACCTTGTAC. It yields the protein CASGDARDWGGSQNTLY. From start to end, the CDR3 is CASGDARDWGGSQNTLYF.

This clone appeared a single time. Gene labels here are mouse ones. The CDR3 end is not reached by the read, which stops 1 residue before it; the germline J gene fills it in. The genes are TRBV26 and TRBJ2-7; 11 positions match TRBD1. V shed 4 bases, J shed 7 bases, and the junction held 6 bases outside the gene matches. The CDR3 covers 14 residues. Germline CDR1 and CDR2: KGHPV and FQNQEV (reference sequence). Partial CDR3 DNA: TGTGCCAGCAGTCGGACAGGGGGCGCGGGGGAACAGTAC. Its translation is CASSRTGGAGEQY. In full, the CDR3 is CASSRTGGAGEQYF. The full variable domain, with the rest looked up from reference TRBV26 and TRBJ2-7, is NSKVIQTPRYLVKGQGQKAKMRCIPEKGHPVVFWYQQNKNNEFKFLINFQNQEVLQQIDMTEKRFSAECPSNSPCSLEIQSSEAGDSALYLCASSRTGGAGEQYFGPGTRLTVL.

By proportion, this clone is large. Gene names are the mouse ones. Sequencing ends 1 residue short of the CDR3 end; the germline J gene provides the rest. This sequence joins TRBV14 and TRBJ2-7, with D possibly called TRBD1 or TRBD2 (5 bases each). CDR3 size: 13 residues. Germline CDR1 SGHDT, CDR2 FRDEAV. Trimming stripped 1 base from V and 2 bases from J, with 7 bases between. The CDR3 DNA, read in part, is TGTGCCAGCAGTTTCGGGACGGCCTATGAACAGTAC. Protein sequence: CASSFGTAYEQY. The entire CDR3 protein is CASSFGTAYEQYF.

Concerning this clone itself: Gene names and germline match the mouse. Sequencing ends 1 residue short of the CDR3 end; the germline J gene provides the rest. The J gene is TRBJ2-7, the V gene TRBV16; 10 bases are a match to TRBD2. The CDR3 has 15 amino acids. After removal of 0 bases from V and 6 bases from J, the junction contained 5 bases not matched to a gene. In germline, CDR1 is SGHSA, CDR2 FRNQAP. CDR3 protein: CASSLEAPGGAEQYF. CDR3 DNA (partial): TGTGCAAGCAGCTTAGAGGCGCCTGGGGGGGCTGAACAGTAC.